Listed below are T cell receptor beta chains from one sample, sequenced in a study of beta chain features in type 1 diabetes. Sequencing used immunoSEQ multiplex PCR; TCRdb keeps in-frame clones, though not all of them. Of around 450,000 clones listed, about an eighth are singletons. The sample taken for sequencing was naive CD4+ T cells from blood. These receptors were collected from a woman aged 18-29 years in good health. Each CDR3 is given with its conserved first and last residue. The D gene is left open where the match is weak. Some rows mark clone size as missing; the rest say once, few, many or name a class of expanded clone.

D: TRBD1; J: TRBJ2-1; V: TRBV11-3; size: .; DNA: TGTGCCAGCAGCCGCCGAGGACAGGGTCGGGATGAGCAGTTCTTC; CDR3: CASSRRGQGRDEQFF
D: .; J: TRBJ1-6; V: TRBV7-9; size: .; DNA: TGTGCCAGCAGCTCTCGCGGGGGAGATTCACCCCTCCACTTT; CDR3: CASSSRGGDSPLHF
D: .; J: TRBJ2-2; V: TRBV5-1; size: .; DNA: TGCGCCAGCAGCTGGGACACCGGGGAGCTGTTTTTT; CDR3: CASSWDTGELFF
D: .; J: TRBJ2-6; V: TRBV28; size: few; DNA: TGTGCCAGCAGTTATGAGAGACCTGGGGCCAACGTCCTGACTTTC; CDR3: CASSYERPGANVLTF
D: .; J: TRBJ2-3; V: TRBV28; size: .; DNA: TGTGCCAGCAGTTTTCAATGGGGACAAGACACAGATACGCAGTATTTT; CDR3: CASSFQWGQDTDTQYF
D: .; J: TRBJ2-5; V: TRBV27; size: .; DNA: TGTGCCAGCAGTCTTACCCGCATCGAAGGAACCCAGTACTTC; CDR3: CASSLTRIEGTQYF
D: .; J: TRBJ2-7; V: TRBV29-1; size: many; DNA: TGCAGCGTTGGGCCTAATCCCTACGAGCAGTACTTC; CDR3: CSVGPNPYEQYF
D: .; J: TRBJ2-5; V: TRBV28; size: .; DNA: TGTGCCAGCAGCCTTATGACGGCTAGTTCAGAGACCCAGTACTTC; CDR3: CASSLMTASSETQYF
D: TRBD2; J: TRBJ2-7; V: TRBV12-5; size: .; DNA: TGTGCTAGTGGTTTGGTACTTGGGCGGGAGCCCCACGAGCAGTACTTC; CDR3: CASGLVLGREPHEQYF
D: TRBD1; J: TRBJ2-5; V: TRBV7-2; size: .; DNA: TGTGCCAGCACACCCGACAGGGGGGAGACCCAGTACTTC; CDR3: CASTPDRGETQYF
D: TRBD1; J: TRBJ2-3; V: TRBV5-1; size: few; DNA: TGCGCCAGCAGCTTTGACAGGGGGCTGACAGATACGCAGTATTTT; CDR3: CASSFDRGLTDTQYF
D: .; J: TRBJ1-2; V: TRBV30; size: few; DNA: TGTGCCTGGAGTACCGGGCCTGGCTACACCTTC; CDR3: CAWSTGPGYTF
D: .; J: TRBJ2-7; V: TRBV12-5; size: .; DNA: TGTGCTAGTGGTTTGGTCATGGTTCGACTTCACGAGCAGTACTTC; CDR3: CASGLVMVRLHEQYF
D: .; J: TRBJ2-1; V: TRBV18; size: .; DNA: TGTGCCAGCTCACCTGCCGTAGTGGGCTACAATGAGCAGTTCTTC; CDR3: CASSPAVVGYNEQFF
D: .; J: TRBJ2-5; V: TRBV7-2; size: .; DNA: TGTGCCAGCAGCCCCTCGGAGGGGGCCTGGGAGACCCAGTACTTC; CDR3: CASSPSEGAWETQYF
D: TRBD1; J: TRBJ2-2; V: TRBV29-1; size: few; DNA: TGCAGCGTTGAACAGGGGGACACCGGGGAGCTGTTTTTT; CDR3: CSVEQGDTGELFF
D: .; J: TRBJ2-5; V: TRBV10-3; size: few; DNA: TGTGCCATCAGTGAGTTCGACGGCGAAGAGACCCAGTACTTC; CDR3: CAISEFDGEETQYF
D: TRBD2; J: TRBJ2-1; V: TRBV10-3; size: few; DNA: TGTGCCATCAGTGCTCCCCATAGCGGGTCCAATGAGCAGTTCTTC; CDR3: CAISAPHSGSNEQFF
D: .; J: TRBJ2-7; V: TRBV28; size: few; DNA: TGTGCCAGCAGAACCCAATGGGAGGCTGGCTCCTACGAGCAGTACTTC; CDR3: CASRTQWEAGSYEQYF
D: .; J: TRBJ2-3; V: TRBV7-2; size: few; DNA: TGTGCCAGCAGCTTACGGGGTGCCTCCACCACAGATACGCAGTATTTT; CDR3: CASSLRGASTTDTQYF
D: .; J: TRBJ2-3; V: TRBV9; size: few; DNA: TGTGCCAGCAGCGCCAGAGACAGCGGTACGCAGTATTTT; CDR3: CASSARDSGTQYF
D: TRBD2; J: TRBJ2-1; V: TRBV30; size: few; DNA: TGTGCCTGTCGGACTAGCGGGAGACAAGGAAAAGGCAATGAGCAGTTCTTC; CDR3: CACRTSGRQGKGNEQFF
D: TRBD1; J: TRBJ2-5; V: TRBV15; size: .; DNA: TGTGCCACCAGCAGAGACTCCGGGACAGGGTACGAGGAGACCCAGTACTTC; CDR3: CATSRDSGTGYEETQYF
D: .; J: TRBJ2-3; V: TRBV9; size: few; DNA: TGTGCCAGCAGCGTAGGTTTAGCGACAGATACGCAGTATTTT; CDR3: CASSVGLATDTQYF
D: .; J: TRBJ2-2; V: TRBV11-2; size: few; DNA: TGTGCCAGCAGCTTAGGAACGGGGACGACGAACACCGGGGAGCTGTTTTTT; CDR3: CASSLGTGTTNTGELFF
D: .; J: TRBJ2-2; V: TRBV9; size: few; DNA: TGTGCCAGCAGCGTAGACACGTTGAACACCGGGGAGCTGTTTTTT; CDR3: CASSVDTLNTGELFF
D: TRBD1; J: TRBJ2-1; V: TRBV7-2; size: .; DNA: TGTGCCAGCAGCGATAGGACAGGGGGAAATGAGCAGTTCTTC; CDR3: CASSDRTGGNEQFF
D: .; J: TRBJ2-5; V: TRBV29-1; size: .; DNA: TGCAGCGTTGAAAAGAGGCACCAAGAGACCCAGTACTTC; CDR3: CSVEKRHQETQYF
D: .; J: TRBJ1-1; V: TRBV4-1; size: few; DNA: TGCGCCAGCAGCCAAACGACAGGTTCTAACACTGAAGCTTTCTTT; CDR3: CASSQTTGSNTEAFF
D: TRBD1; J: TRBJ1-2; V: TRBV9; size: .; DNA: TGTGCCAGCAGCGAGACAGGGTTGGGCTACACCTTC; CDR3: CASSETGLGYTF
D: .; J: TRBJ2-4; V: TRBV6-5; size: .; DNA: TGTGCCAGCAGTACCAGGGCCTCGTTTGACATTCAGTACTTC; CDR3: CASSTRASFDIQYF
D: .; J: TRBJ1-4; V: TRBV10-3; size: .; DNA: TGTGCCATCAGTGTTGGCGTCAATGAAAAACTGTTTTTT; CDR3: CAISVGVNEKLFF
D: .; J: TRBJ2-7; V: TRBV7-9; size: few; DNA: TGTGCCAGCAGCTTAATACAGGGAGACGAGCAGTACTTC; CDR3: CASSLIQGDEQYF
D: .; J: TRBJ2-7; V: TRBV20-1; size: few; DNA: TGCAGTGCCACCTCGAAAGAGCAGTACTTC; CDR3: CSATSKEQYF
D: .; J: TRBJ2-7; V: TRBV7-9; size: few; DNA: TGTGCCAGCAGCCTGAGAGGAGTCTACGAGCAGTACTTC; CDR3: CASSLRGVYEQYF
D: .; J: TRBJ1-2; V: TRBV4-2; size: .; DNA: TGTGCCAGCAGCCAAGGTCTGTATGGCTACACCTTC; CDR3: CASSQGLYGYTF
D: .; J: TRBJ2-2; V: TRBV2; size: .; DNA: TGTGCCAGCACCCCGGGGCGAGCGAACACCGGGGAGCTGTTTTTT; CDR3: CASTPGRANTGELFF
D: .; J: TRBJ1-2; V: TRBV9; size: few; DNA: TGTGCCAGCAGCGTAGAGGCCGGCTACACCTTC; CDR3: CASSVEAGYTF
D: .; J: TRBJ2-1; V: TRBV2; size: .; DNA: TGTGCCAGCATCACCGGCGCCCGCGCGGGCCATGAGCAGTTCTTC; CDR3: CASITGARAGHEQFF
D: .; J: TRBJ2-5; V: TRBV5-1; size: .; DNA: TGCGCCAGCCATTGGCTAGAGACCCAGTACTTC; CDR3: CASHWLETQYF
D: .; J: TRBJ1-4; V: TRBV9; size: few; DNA: TGTGCCAGCAGCGTGGGCAGTAGTAATGAAAAACTGTTTTTT; CDR3: CASSVGSSNEKLFF